This TCR beta chain derives from a study of CD8 T cells in ankylosing spondylitis. TCRdb called the 5' RACE reads again in MiXCR, with one record for every CDR3 protein. The sample lists fewer than 200,000 distinct CDR3 sequences; approximately 18% were seen once. This clonotype was seen repeatedly, ten times or more. This receptor was taken from a male donor between 10 and 30 years old with ankylosing spondylitis or in good health (not recorded which). The sequenced sample consisted of blood, either unsorted or a sorted T cell fraction (not recorded which).

CDR3 bases: TGTGCCAGCCGGCAAGACTCTGGGGCCAACGTCCTGACTTTC. It encodes CASRQDSGANVLTF. This rearrangement joins TRBV6-5 to TRBJ2-6; D remains unclear. Trimming shortened V by 8 bases and J by 0 bases, and 8 bases separated the two germline ends. This CDR3 has 14 amino acids. Germline V lookup: CDR1 MNHEY, CDR2 SVGAGI.